This T cell receptor (beta chain) is drawn from a study of blood T cell dynamics during melanoma immunotherapy. Time point noted: week 3, after first cycle of checkpoint inhibitor. Profiled with immunoSEQ multiplex PCR; TCRdb holds only in-frame clones, not every one. The data show about 7,600 clones, about 84% seen once. The V gene's germline CDR1 is SGHNT and CDR2 YYREEE (reference sequence). The CDR3 is made up of 13 amino acids. V was shortened by 6 bases and J by 4 bases, with 13 bases between the two germline ends. This chain links TRBV5-4 with TRBJ1-2, with D hard to call. This specimen consisted of blood, obtained from a patient treated with checkpoint blockade. This sequence originates from a human donor with melanoma. In nucleotides, the CDR3 is TGTGCCAGCAAAGGCGGTCAGGCCTATGGCTACACCTTC. Its protein is CASKGGQAYGYTF.